A selection of T cell receptor beta chains follows, all from one sample in a study of cytomegalovirus exposure and HLA in healthy donors. Data came from immunoSEQ multiplex PCR; TCRdb stores just in-frame clones and leaves some out. Its table lists around 31,000 clones. What was sequenced was PBMCs. Receptors were obtained from a man aged 30 to 45 in good health and CMV-seronegative. Each CDR3 is given with its conserved first and last residue. A D gene is named only where the DNA matches it firmly.

d_gene,j_gene,v_gene,CDR3aa,CDR3nt
TRBD1,TRBJ1-1,TRBV6-1,CASSGTGSNTEAFF,TGTGCCAGCAGTGGGACAGGTTCGAACACTGAAGCTTTCTTT
NA,TRBJ1-3,TRBV7-9,CASSFSGARGNTIYF,TGTGCCAGCAGCTTTTCCGGAGCTCGTGGAAACACCATATATTTT
TRBD1,TRBJ1-4,TRBV5-8,CASSIGTGLQEKLFF,TGTGCCAGCAGCATAGGGACAGGGTTACAAGAAAAACTGTTTTTT
NA,TRBJ2-7,TRBV15,CATRPLWGGTYEQYF,TGTGCCACCAGGCCCCTTTGGGGAGGAACCTACGAGCAGTACTTC
TRBD1,TRBJ1-2,TRBV13,CATKSGDRELEGYTF,TGTGCCACCAAGAGCGGGGACAGGGAACTAGAGGGCTACACCTTC
TRBD2,TRBJ2-3,TRBV7-3,CASRLAGGTDTQYF,TGTGCCAGCCGACTAGCGGGGGGTACAGATACGCAGTATTTT
TRBD1,TRBJ1-2,TRBV2,CAGKGDRSMRGYTF,TGTGCCGGCAAGGGGGACAGATCTATGCGGGGCTACACCTTC
NA,TRBJ1-5,TRBV2,CASSEGTFSNQPQHF,TGTGCCAGCAGTGAAGGGACATTTAGCAATCAGCCCCAGCATTTT
NA,TRBJ1-2,TRBV5-1,CASSFGGIPGYTF,TGCGCCAGCAGCTTCGGAGGCATCCCTGGCTACACCTTC
TRBD1,TRBJ2-1,TRBV7-7,CASSLTGGVNEQFF,TGTGCTAGCAGCCTGACAGGGGGGGTCAATGAGCAGTTCTTC
TRBD2,TRBJ2-5,TRBV7-3,CASSLGTSGKETQYF,TGTGCCAGCAGCTTGGGAACTAGCGGTAAAGAGACCCAGTACTTC
TRBD1,TRBJ2-7,TRBV2,CASSGDNGQGAGYEQYF,TGTGCCAGCAGTGGGGATAACGGACAGGGGGCGGGATACGAGCAGTACTTC
TRBD1,TRBJ2-3,TRBV25-1,CASSEPPGQLLSDTQYF,TGTGCCAGCAGTGAACCCCCGGGACAGCTGCTTTCAGATACGCAGTATTTT
TRBD1,TRBJ2-7,TRBV28,CASSFGTDRGRWYEQYF,TGTGCCAGCAGTTTCGGGACAGACAGGGGGCGGTGGTACGAGCAGTACTTC
TRBD1,TRBJ1-2,TRBV7-2,CASSLTGTGAFYTF,TGTGCCAGCAGCTTAACCGGGACAGGGGCCTTCTACACCTTC
NA,TRBJ1-5,TRBV27,CASSGGLTGGQPQHF,TGTGCCAGCAGTGGAGGACTGACAGGAGGACAGCCCCAGCATTTT
TRBD1,TRBJ2-1,TRBV30,CAWSAWDSLNEQFF,TGTGCCTGGAGTGCCTGGGACAGCCTCAATGAGCAGTTCTTC
NA,TRBJ2-2,TRBV29-1,CSASRDWHTGELFF,TGCAGCGCCAGCCGGGACTGGCACACCGGGGAGCTGTTTTTT
NA,TRBJ1-2,TRBV4-3,CASSQDRGNYGYTF,TGCGCCAGCAGCCAAGATCGGGGGAACTATGGCTACACCTTC
NA,TRBJ1-2,TRBV11-2,CASSLDRNSYGYTF,TGTGCCAGCAGCTTAGATCGAAACAGTTATGGCTACACCTTC
TRBD1,TRBJ2-2,TRBV6-5,CASSYTIQGAGELFF,TGTGCCAGCAGTTACACGATACAGGGGGCCGGGGAGCTGTTTTTT
NA,TRBJ1-5,TRBV19,CASSISSGMFQPQHF,TGTGCCAGTAGTATATCTTCCGGGATGTTTCAGCCCCAGCATTTT
NA,TRBJ1-1,TRBV10-3,CAIRRTAANTEAFF,TGTGCCATCAGACGGACAGCGGCGAACACTGAAGCTTTCTTT
TRBD2,TRBJ2-7,TRBV7-2,CASSLRLAGVGEQYF,TGTGCCAGCAGCCTGAGACTAGCGGGTGTGGGGGAGCAGTACTTC
NA,TRBJ2-7,TRBV2,CASRWDSFLDEQYF,TGTGCCAGCAGATGGGACTCGTTTCTCGACGAGCAGTACTTC
TRBD1,TRBJ2-7,TRBV7-6,CANPGQGSEQYF,TGTGCCAACCCGGGACAGGGATCCGAGCAGTACTTC
NA,TRBJ2-7,TRBV7-2,CASSLDSGNWGDYEQYF,TGTGCCAGCAGCTTAGATTCCGGGAACTGGGGGGACTACGAGCAGTACTTC
NA,TRBJ1-2,TRBV19,CASSITGSGGYTF,TGTGCCAGTAGTATAACGGGGAGCGGCGGCTACACCTTC
NA,TRBJ2-3,TRBV7-9,CASSLDRVSDTQYF,TGTGCCAGCAGCTTAGACAGGGTATCAGATACGCAGTATTTT
NA,TRBJ1-6,TRBV27,CASGSIIGFRSPLHF,TGTGCCAGCGGCTCAATCATCGGGTTTCGGTCACCCCTCCACTTT
TRBD1,TRBJ2-1,TRBV25-1,CASSDFRTGDSYNEQFF,TGTGCCAGCAGTGATTTCCGGACAGGGGACTCCTACAATGAGCAGTTCTTC
NA,TRBJ1-1,TRBV7-2,CASSLVGQSYEAFF,TGTGCCAGCAGCTTAGTTGGACAGAGCTATGAAGCTTTCTTT
NA,TRBJ2-2,TRBV7-9,CASSATSALNTGELFF,TGTGCCAGCAGCGCTACTAGTGCTCTGAACACCGGGGAGCTGTTTTTT
TRBD2,TRBJ2-3,TRBV2,CASSPTAGADTQYF,TGTGCCAGCAGCCCGACGGCGGGGGCAGATACGCAGTATTTT
NA,TRBJ2-1,TRBV18,CASSPPMLAKENEQFF,TGTGCCAGCTCACCACCGATGCTAGCGAAAGAAAATGAGCAGTTCTTC
TRBD1,TRBJ2-5,TRBV5-1,CASSYNLDRARRAQYF,TGCGCCAGCAGCTACAATCTGGACAGGGCTCGTCGGGCCCAGTACTTC
TRBD1,TRBJ2-7,TRBV2,CASSRTGSGIYEQYF,TGTGCCAGCAGCCGGACAGGGTCGGGAATATACGAGCAGTACTTC
NA,TRBJ2-1,TRBV10-3,CAISESLDNEQFF,TGTGCCATCAGTGAGTCTTTAGACAATGAGCAGTTCTTC
TRBD1,TRBJ2-7,TRBV18,CASSPGTGGEYEQYF,TGTGCCAGCTCTCCCGGGACAGGGGGCGAGTACGAGCAGTACTTC
TRBD2,TRBJ2-7,TRBV28,CASSSGTIAYEQYF,TGTGCCAGCAGCTCCGGGACTATAGCCTACGAGCAGTACTTC
NA,TRBJ2-7,TRBV11-2,CASSRDYSYEQYF,TGTGCCAGCAGCCGGGATTACTCCTACGAGCAGTACTTC
TRBD1,TRBJ1-5,TRBV28,CASWTGWNQPQHF,TGTGCCAGCTGGACAGGGTGGAATCAGCCCCAGCATTTT
TRBD2,TRBJ2-7,TRBV4-1,CASSQEIGLAYEQYF,TGCGCCAGCAGCCAAGAAATTGGACTAGCGTACGAGCAGTACTTC
NA,TRBJ1-1,TRBV30,CAWSEGQPEAFF,TGTGCCTGGAGTGAAGGACAGCCTGAAGCTTTCTTT
TRBD2,TRBJ2-1,TRBV29-1,CSVARTSGSLSYNEQFF,TGCAGCGTTGCAAGGACTAGCGGTTCCCTGTCCTACAATGAGCAGTTCTTC
NA,TRBJ2-7,TRBV6-5,CASSKYGQSSYEQYF,TGTGCCAGCAGTAAATACGGACAGAGCTCCTACGAGCAGTACTTC
TRBD1,TRBJ1-2,TRBV5-1,CASRDRVEANYGYTF,TGCGCCAGTCGGGACAGGGTGGAGGCTAACTATGGCTACACCTTC
NA,TRBJ1-5,TRBV7-3,CASSLLAKNSNQPQHF,TGTGCCAGCAGCTTATTGGCAAAAAATAGCAATCAGCCCCAGCATTTT
NA,TRBJ2-1,TRBV27,CASSQGTRPYNEQFF,TGTGCCAGCAGTCAGGGGACCAGGCCCTACAATGAGCAGTTCTTC
NA,TRBJ2-1,TRBV18,CASSRGQKAVNEQFF,TGTGCCAGCTCTCGCGGGCAGAAGGCGGTCAATGAGCAGTTCTTC
NA,TRBJ2-7,TRBV27,CASKSGSYEQYF,TGTGCCAGCAAATCAGGCAGCTACGAGCAGTACTTC
TRBD1,TRBJ1-1,TRBV7-2,CASSLGDRNTEAFF,TGTGCCAGCAGCTTAGGGGACAGGAACACTGAAGCTTTCTTT
NA,TRBJ1-1,TRBV19,CASSISFGAGDTTNTEAFF,TGTGCCAGTAGTATCTCCTTTGGAGCAGGGGATACGACGAACACTGAAGCTTTCTTT
NA,TRBJ2-7,TRBV9,CASSVGPGGFYEQYF,TGTGCCAGCAGCGTCGGCCCAGGGGGGTTCTACGAGCAGTACTTC
NA,TRBJ2-5,TRBV29-1,CSVDLGGQETQYF,TGCAGCGTCGACCTCGGAGGTCAAGAGACCCAGTACTTC
TRBD1,TRBJ2-2,TRBV2,CASSGQGYTGELFF,TGTGCCAGCTCGGGACAGGGGTACACCGGGGAGCTGTTTTTT
NA,TRBJ2-7,TRBV4-3,CASSQDPQGYEQYF,TGCGCCAGCAGCCAAGACCCACAGGGATACGAGCAGTACTTC
NA,TRBJ1-2,TRBV11-2,CASSLPGGGDLYGYTF,TGTGCCAGCAGCTTGCCCGGGGGGGGCGACTTGTATGGCTACACCTTC
NA,TRBJ1-6,TRBV2,CASSAGRGSSPLHF,TGTGCCAGCAGTGCAGGCAGGGGTAGTTCACCCCTCCACTTT
TRBD1,TRBJ1-2,TRBV27,CASSLSDPGQGLGYTF,TGTGCCAGCAGTTTATCCGATCCGGGACAGGGGCTCGGCTACACCTTC